This T cell receptor (beta chain) was recorded in a study of blood T cell repertoires in COVID-19. Study information: Acute and convalescent COVID-19 specimens originated in the United States, Italy and Spain. Sample material is recorded as cDNA or gDNA derived from T cells, B-cell-depleted T cells, or PBMCs.

The germline CDR1 and CDR2 sequences are MNHEY and SVGAGI. The CDR3 is 16 amino acids. V was shortened by 0 bases and J by 7 bases, with 18 bases between the two germline ends. As handled by the study authors: Amplification of reference gene primers was used by the study to estimate nucleated cell counts. TCRdb's copy holds only in-frame clones and misses some; the assay was immunoSEQ multiplex PCR. That table is the source of V, J and clone size, and D and trimming were worked out from the DNA. The repertoire consists of under 200,000 clones, with approximately 88% occurring once and the leading ten covering 9.1%.

The sample was peripheral blood. V gene TRBV6-5 combines with J gene TRBJ1-2; D not resolved. The receptor was isolated from an elderly woman with active or convalescent COVID-19. CDR3 nucleotide sequence: TGTGCCAGCAGTTACTCGAAGTGGGCGTGGGTGTTTGGCTACACCTTC. Translated, it gives CASSYSKWAWVFGYTF.